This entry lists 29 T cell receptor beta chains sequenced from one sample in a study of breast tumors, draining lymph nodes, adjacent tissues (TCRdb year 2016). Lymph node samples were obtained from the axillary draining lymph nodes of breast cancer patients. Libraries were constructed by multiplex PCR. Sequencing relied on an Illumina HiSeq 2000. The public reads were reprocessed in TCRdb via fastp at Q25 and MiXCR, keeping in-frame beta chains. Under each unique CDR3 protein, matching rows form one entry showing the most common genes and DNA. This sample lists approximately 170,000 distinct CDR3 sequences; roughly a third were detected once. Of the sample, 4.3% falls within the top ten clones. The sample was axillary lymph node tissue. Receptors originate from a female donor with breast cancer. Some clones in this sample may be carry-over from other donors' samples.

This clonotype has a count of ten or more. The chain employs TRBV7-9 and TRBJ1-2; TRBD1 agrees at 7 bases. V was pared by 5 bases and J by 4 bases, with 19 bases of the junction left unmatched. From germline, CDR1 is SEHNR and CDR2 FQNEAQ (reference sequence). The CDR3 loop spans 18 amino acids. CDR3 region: CASSPPGDSRTLIYGYTF. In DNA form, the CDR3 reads TGTGCCAGCAGCCCACCAGGGGACAGCCGGACTCTCATCTATGGCTACACCTTC.

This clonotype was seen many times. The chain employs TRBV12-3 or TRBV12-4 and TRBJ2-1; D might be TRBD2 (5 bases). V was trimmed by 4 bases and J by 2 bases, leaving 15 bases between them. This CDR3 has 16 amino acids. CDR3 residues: CASSSPTRRPYNEQFF. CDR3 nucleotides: TGTGCCAGCAGTTCCCCGACCCGGAGGCCCTACAATGAGCAGTTCTTC.

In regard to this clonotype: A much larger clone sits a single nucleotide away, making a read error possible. The CDR3 sequence is CASSPFRDRQETQHF. CDR3 DNA: TGTGCCAGCAGCCCTTTCCGGGACAGGCAAGAGACCCAGCACTTC. J is TRBJ2-5 and V is TRBV7-2; 8 bases line up with TRBD1. The CDR3 length is 15 residues. The V gene's germline CDR1 is SGHTA and CDR2 FQGNSA.

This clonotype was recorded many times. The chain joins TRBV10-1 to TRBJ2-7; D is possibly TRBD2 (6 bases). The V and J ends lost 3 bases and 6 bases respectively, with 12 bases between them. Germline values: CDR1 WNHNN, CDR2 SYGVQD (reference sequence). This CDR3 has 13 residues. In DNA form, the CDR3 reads TGCGCCAGCAGTGACCCTAGCGAGGTCGAGCAGTACTTC. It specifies CASSDPSEVEQYF.

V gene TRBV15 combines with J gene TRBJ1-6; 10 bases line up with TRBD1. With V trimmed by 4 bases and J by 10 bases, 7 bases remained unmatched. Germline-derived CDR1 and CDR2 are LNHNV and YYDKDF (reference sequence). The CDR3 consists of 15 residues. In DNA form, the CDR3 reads TGTGCCACCAGCAAAGATTGGGACAGGGGATCACCCCTCCACTTT. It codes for CATSKDWDRGSPLHF.

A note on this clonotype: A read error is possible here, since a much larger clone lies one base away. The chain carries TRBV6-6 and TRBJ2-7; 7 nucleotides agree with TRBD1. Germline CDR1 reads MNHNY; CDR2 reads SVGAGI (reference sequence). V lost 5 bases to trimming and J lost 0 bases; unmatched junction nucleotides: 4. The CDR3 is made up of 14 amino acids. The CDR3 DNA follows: TGTGCCAGCAGTCGGGGACAGAACTCCTACGAGCAGTACTTC. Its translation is CASSRGQNSYEQYF.

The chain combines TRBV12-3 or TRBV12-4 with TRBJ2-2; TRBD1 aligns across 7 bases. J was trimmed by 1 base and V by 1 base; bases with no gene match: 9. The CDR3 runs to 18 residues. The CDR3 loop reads CASSLGPDRVGNTGELFF. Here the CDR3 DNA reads TGTGCCAGCAGTTTAGGACCCGACAGGGTTGGGAACACCGGGGAGCTGTTTTTT.

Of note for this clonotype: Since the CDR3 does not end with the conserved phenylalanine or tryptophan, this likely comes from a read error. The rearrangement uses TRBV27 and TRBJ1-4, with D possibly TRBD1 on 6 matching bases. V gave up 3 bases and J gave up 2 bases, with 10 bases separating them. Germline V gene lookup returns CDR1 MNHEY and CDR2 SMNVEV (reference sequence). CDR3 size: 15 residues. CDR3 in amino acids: CASSFSGATNEKLFS. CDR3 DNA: TGTGCCAGCAGTTTTTCGGGGGCGACTAATGAAAAACTGTTTTCT.

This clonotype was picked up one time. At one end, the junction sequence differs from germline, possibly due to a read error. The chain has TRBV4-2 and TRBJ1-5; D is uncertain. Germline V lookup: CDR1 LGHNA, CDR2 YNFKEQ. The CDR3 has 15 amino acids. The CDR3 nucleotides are TGTGCCGGCAGCCAAACCTCGAGTAGCAATCAGCCCCAGCATTTT. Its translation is CAGSQTSSSNQPQHF.

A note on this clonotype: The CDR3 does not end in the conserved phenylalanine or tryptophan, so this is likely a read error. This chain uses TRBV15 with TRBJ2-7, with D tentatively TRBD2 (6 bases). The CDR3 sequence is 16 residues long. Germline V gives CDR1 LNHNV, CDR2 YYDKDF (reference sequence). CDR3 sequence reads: CATNRDRGTAGYEQYL. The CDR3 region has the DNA TGTGCCACCAACAGAGATCGGGGGACCGCGGGTTACGAGCAGTACCTC.

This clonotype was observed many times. The CDR3 reads CASSFSLPNTGELFF. Written as DNA, the CDR3 is TGCGCCAGCAGCTTTTCACTCCCGAACACCGGGGAGCTGTTTTTT. The chain uses TRBV5-1 and TRBJ2-2; D remains unclear. V was clipped by 2 bases and J by 0 bases, with 8 bases between them. CDR1 is SGHRS and CDR2 is YFSETQ in the germline V gene. The CDR3 extends over 15 amino acids. Full variable domain (remainder filled in from reference TRBV5-1 and TRBJ2-2): KAGVTQTPRYLIKTRGQQVTLSCSPISGHRSVSWYQQTPGQGLQFLFEYFSETQRNKGNFPGRFSGRQFSNSRSEMNVSTLELGDSALYLCASSFSLPNTGELFFGEGSRLTVL.

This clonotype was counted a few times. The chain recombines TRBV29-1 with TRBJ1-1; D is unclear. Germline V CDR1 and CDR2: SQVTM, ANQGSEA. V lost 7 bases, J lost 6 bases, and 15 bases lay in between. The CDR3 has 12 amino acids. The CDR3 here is CSARPRRAEAFF. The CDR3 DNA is TGCAGCGCCCGTCCCAGACGGGCTGAAGCTTTCTTT.

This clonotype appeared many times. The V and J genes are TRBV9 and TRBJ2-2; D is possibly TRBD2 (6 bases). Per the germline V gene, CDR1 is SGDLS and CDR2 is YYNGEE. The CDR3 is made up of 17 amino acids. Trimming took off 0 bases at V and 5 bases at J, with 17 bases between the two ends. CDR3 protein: CASSVAWEAGGTGELFF. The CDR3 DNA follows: TGTGCCAGCAGCGTAGCTTGGGAAGCGGGCGGGACCGGGGAGCTGTTTTTT.

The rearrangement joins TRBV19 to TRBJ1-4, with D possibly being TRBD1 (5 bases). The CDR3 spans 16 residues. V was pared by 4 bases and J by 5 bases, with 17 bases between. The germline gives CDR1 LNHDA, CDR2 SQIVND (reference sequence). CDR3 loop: CASSRGRIGVNEKLFF. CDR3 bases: TGTGCCAGTAGTAGGGGCCGGATCGGGGTAAATGAAAAACTGTTTTTT.

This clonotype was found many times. CDR3 DNA: TGTGCCAGCAGTGTCAGAGTCGGGGAGCAGTACTTC. Translating gives CASSVRVGEQYF. This chain uses TRBV2 with TRBJ2-7; D remains ambiguous. CDR3 length: 12 residues. V was pared by 4 bases and J by 7 bases, with 11 bases between. In germline, CDR1 is SNHLY, CDR2 FYNNEI.

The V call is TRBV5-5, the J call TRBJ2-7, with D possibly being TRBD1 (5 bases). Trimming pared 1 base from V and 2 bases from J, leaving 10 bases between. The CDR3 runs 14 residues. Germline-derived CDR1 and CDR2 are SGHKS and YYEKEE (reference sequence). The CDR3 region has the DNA TGTGCCAGCAGCTTGTGGGGCACTCCCTACGAGCAGTACTTC. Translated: CASSLWGTPYEQYF.

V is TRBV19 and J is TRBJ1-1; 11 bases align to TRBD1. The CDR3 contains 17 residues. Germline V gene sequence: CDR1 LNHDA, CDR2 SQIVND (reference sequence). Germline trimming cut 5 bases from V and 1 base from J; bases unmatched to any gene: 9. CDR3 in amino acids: CASSPRTGGVRNTEAFF. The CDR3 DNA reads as TGTGCCAGTAGTCCCCGGACAGGGGGCGTTAGGAACACTGAAGCTTTCTTT.

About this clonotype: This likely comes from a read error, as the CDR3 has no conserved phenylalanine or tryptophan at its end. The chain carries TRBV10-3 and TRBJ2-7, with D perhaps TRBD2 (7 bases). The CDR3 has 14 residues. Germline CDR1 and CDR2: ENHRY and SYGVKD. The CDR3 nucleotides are TGTGCCAGCAGTTTAGGGGGGGCTTCCTACGAGCAGTACCTC. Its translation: CASSLGGASYEQYL.

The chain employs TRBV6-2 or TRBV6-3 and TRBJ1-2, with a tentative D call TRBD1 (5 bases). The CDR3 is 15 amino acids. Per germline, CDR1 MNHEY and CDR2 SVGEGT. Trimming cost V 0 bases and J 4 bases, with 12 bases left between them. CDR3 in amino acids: CASSYSKRGSYGYTF. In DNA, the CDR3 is TGTGCCAGCAGTTACTCGAAGCGGGGGAGCTATGGCTACACCTTC.

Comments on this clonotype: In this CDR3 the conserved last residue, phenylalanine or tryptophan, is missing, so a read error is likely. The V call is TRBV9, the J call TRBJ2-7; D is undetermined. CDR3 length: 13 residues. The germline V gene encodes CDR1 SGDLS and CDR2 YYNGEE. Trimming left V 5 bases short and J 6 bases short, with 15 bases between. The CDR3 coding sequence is TGTGCCAGCAGTCCCGTCACGTCCGGCGAGCAGTACCCC. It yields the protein CASSPVTSGEQYP.

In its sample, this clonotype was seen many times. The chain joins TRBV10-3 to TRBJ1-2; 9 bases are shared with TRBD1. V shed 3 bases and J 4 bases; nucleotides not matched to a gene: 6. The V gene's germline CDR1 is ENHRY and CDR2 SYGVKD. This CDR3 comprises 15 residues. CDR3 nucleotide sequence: TGTGCCATCAGTGACGGGACAGGGTTTTTCTATGGCTACACCTTC. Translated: CAISDGTGFFYGYTF.

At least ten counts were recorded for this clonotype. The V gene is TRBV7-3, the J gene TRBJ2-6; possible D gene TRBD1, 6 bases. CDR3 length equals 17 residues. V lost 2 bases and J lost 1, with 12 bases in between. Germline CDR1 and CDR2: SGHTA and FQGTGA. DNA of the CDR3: TGTGCCAGCAGCTTATTGGGACAAGATTCTGGGGCCAACGTCCTGACTTTC. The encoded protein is CASSLLGQDSGANVLTF.

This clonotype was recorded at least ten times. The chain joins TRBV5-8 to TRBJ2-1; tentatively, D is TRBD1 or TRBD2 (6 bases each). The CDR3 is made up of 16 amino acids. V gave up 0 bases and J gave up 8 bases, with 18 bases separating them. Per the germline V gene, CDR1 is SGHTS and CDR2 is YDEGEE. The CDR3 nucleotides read TGTGCCAGCAGCTTGGCGGTGGGGGGCGTAATTGATGAGCAGTTCTTC. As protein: CASSLAVGGVIDEQFF.

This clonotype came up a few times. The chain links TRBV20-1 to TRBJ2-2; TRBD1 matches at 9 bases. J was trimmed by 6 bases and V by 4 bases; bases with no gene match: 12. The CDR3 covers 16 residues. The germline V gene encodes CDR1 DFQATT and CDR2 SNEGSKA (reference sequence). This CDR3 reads CSATPGTGLASGELFF. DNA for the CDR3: TGCAGTGCTACGCCCGGGACAGGGTTAGCTTCCGGGGAGCTGTTTTTT.

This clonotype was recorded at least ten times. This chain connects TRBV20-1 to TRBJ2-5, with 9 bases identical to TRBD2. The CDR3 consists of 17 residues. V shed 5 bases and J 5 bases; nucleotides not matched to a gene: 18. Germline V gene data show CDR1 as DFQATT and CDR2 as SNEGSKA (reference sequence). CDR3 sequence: CSAYMSRLAATWETQYF. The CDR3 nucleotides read TGCAGTGCTTACATGAGTCGACTAGCGGCGACTTGGGAGACCCAGTACTTC.

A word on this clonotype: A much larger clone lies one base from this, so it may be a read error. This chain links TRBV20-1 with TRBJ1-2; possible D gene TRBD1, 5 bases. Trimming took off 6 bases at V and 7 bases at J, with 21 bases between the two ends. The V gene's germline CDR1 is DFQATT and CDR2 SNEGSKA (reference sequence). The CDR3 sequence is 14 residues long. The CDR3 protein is CSAQPGRRPSGYTF. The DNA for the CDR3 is TGCAGTGCCCAACCGGGACGAAGGCCCTCTGGCTACACCTTC.

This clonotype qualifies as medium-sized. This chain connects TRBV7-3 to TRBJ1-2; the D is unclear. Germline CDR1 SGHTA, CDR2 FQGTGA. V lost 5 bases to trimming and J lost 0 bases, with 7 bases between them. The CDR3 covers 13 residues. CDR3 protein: CASSPGANYGYTF. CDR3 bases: TGTGCCAGCAGCCCAGGAGCTAACTATGGCTACACCTTC.

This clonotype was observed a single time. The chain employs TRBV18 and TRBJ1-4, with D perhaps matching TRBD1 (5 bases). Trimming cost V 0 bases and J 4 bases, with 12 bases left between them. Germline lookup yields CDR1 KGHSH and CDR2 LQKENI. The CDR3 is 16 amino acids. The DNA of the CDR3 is TGTGCCAGCTCACCACCCGGACTAGGGGTTAATGAAAAACTGTTTTTT. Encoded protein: CASSPPGLGVNEKLFF.

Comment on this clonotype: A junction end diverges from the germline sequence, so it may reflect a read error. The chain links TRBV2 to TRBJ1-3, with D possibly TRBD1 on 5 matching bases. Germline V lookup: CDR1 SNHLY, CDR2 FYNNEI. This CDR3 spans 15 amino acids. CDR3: CAGSQDGGPGNTIYF. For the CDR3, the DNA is TGTGCCGGCAGCCAAGATGGGGGTCCTGGAAACACCATATATTTT.